Presented here are 27 T cell receptor beta chains from one specimen sequenced in a study of T cell repertoires in cytomegalovirus infection. From the reads, TCRdb called clonotypes with MiXCR, one entry per CDR3 protein. The data hold roughly 760,000 distinct CDR3 sequences, with roughly 36% observed a single time. The sample comprised PBMCs. The receptors were sampled from a human donor in good health (CMV status not recorded). Some clones in this sample may be carry-over from other donors' samples.

As concerns this clonotype: A read error may account for a junction end that differs from germline. This chain links TRBV7-2 with TRBJ2-3, with 10 positions matching TRBD2. From germline, CDR1 is SGHTA and CDR2 FQGNSA. The CDR3 length is 20 residues. As DNA, the CDR3 is TGTGCCAGCAGCTTAGCGTCAAGCGGGGGGGGCCGTACTAGCACAGATACGCCGTATTTT. Translation gives CASSLASSGGGRTSTDTPYF.

This clonotype came up once. CDR3 DNA sequence: TGTGCCAGCAGCTTGGTGGTCGGCGAGCAGTACTTC. It is translated as CASSLVVGEQYF. V is TRBV5-4 and J is TRBJ2-7, with D hard to call. The germline V and J ends were trimmed by 0 bases and 6 bases, with 7 bases remaining between them. Germline V gene sequence: CDR1 SGHNT, CDR2 YYREEE (reference sequence). The CDR3 has 12 residues.

The V and J genes are TRBV7-6 and TRBJ2-3; 8 bases are shared with TRBD2. Unmatched junction bases numbered 17, after V lost 0 bases and J lost 6 bases. This CDR3 is 19 amino acids long. Germline V gene data show CDR1 as SGHVS and CDR2 as FNYEAQ. The CDR3 loop is CASSLAVASGTSESDTQYF. As DNA, the CDR3 is TGTGCCAGCAGCTTAGCTGTAGCTTCCGGGACTAGTGAGTCCGATACGCAGTATTTT.

The chain couples TRBV4-2 to TRBJ2-5; 11 nucleotides align to TRBD2. Losses at the gene ends were 4 bases for V and 2 bases for J; bases not matched to a gene: 3. This CDR3 has 15 amino acids. Per the germline V gene, CDR1 is LGHNA and CDR2 is YNFKEQ. The CDR3: CASSRVAGGQETQYF. DNA for the CDR3: TGTGCCAGCAGCCGGGTAGCGGGGGGGCAAGAGACCCAGTACTTC.

This clonotype has more than one count but fewer than ten. The rearrangement joins TRBV5-1 to TRBJ2-7; 11 bases are a match to TRBD2. This CDR3 spans 16 amino acids. Germline CDR1 and CDR2: SGHRS and YFSETQ. V lost 0 bases and J lost 3; bases outside the gene matches: 5. The CDR3 sequence: CASSLGTGTSGYEQYF. The CDR3 nucleotides read TGCGCCAGCAGCTTGGGCACCGGGACTAGCGGCTACGAGCAGTACTTC. Looking up the rest from reference TRBV5-1 and TRBJ2-7 gives the full variable domain: KAGVTQTPRYLIKTRGQQVTLSCSPISGHRSVSWYQQTPGQGLQFLFEYFSETQRNKGNFPGRFSGRQFSNSRSEMNVSTLELGDSALYLCASSLGTGTSGYEQYFGPGTRLTVT.

This clonotype was observed a handful of times. V is TRBV29-1 and J is TRBJ1-1; 9 bases match TRBD1. Germline assignment: CDR1 SQVTM and CDR2 ANQGSEA. The trim removed 5 bases at V and 4 bases at J, leaving 2 bases unmatched. The CDR3 is 12 residues long. This chain's CDR3 is CSVRQGGTEAFF. For the CDR3, the DNA is TGCAGCGTTCGACAGGGGGGCACTGAAGCTTTCTTT.

The chain combines TRBV4-1 with TRBJ1-5; D gene uncertain. The V end lost 0 bases, the J end lost 5 bases, and 8 bases lay between the germline ends. This CDR3 is 14 amino acids long. CDR1 is MGHRA and CDR2 is YSYEKL in the germline V gene. Here the CDR3 reads CASSQERGDQPQHF. The CDR3 DNA reads as TGCGCCAGCAGCCAAGAACGCGGGGATCAGCCCCAGCATTTT.

In this sample, this clonotype turned up a few times. This rearrangement joins TRBV24-1 to TRBJ2-1, with 9 bases identical to TRBD1. The trim removed 4 bases at V and 12 bases at J, leaving 12 bases unmatched. The CDR3 extends over 15 amino acids. In germline, CDR1 is KGHDR, CDR2 SFDVKD. The CDR3 reads CATSEADRGKGVQFF. In DNA form, the CDR3 reads TGTGCCACCAGTGAGGCGGACAGGGGAAAGGGTGTGCAGTTCTTC.

This clonotype was picked up a small number of times. J is TRBJ2-7 and V is TRBV7-3, with D maybe TRBD2 (7 bases). Trimming removed 3 bases from V and 3 bases from J, with 21 bases in between. The CDR3 is 17 residues long. The germline CDR1 and CDR2 sequences are SGHTA and FQGTGA. CDR3 in DNA: TGTGCCAGCAGCTTCCCAGAGCGTGGGAGGGGGTACTACGAGCAGTACTTC. Its protein product is CASSFPERGRGYYEQYF.

This clonotype was seen more than once but under ten times. The chain employs TRBV5-1 and TRBJ2-7, with 11 positions matching TRBD1. After removal of 1 base from V and 5 bases from J, the junction contained 5 bases not matched to a gene. The CDR3 has 15 residues. The germline CDR1 and CDR2 sequences are SGHRS and YFSETQ. This CDR3 is CASSLSGQGANEQYF. CDR3 sequence (DNA): TGCGCCAGCAGCTTGAGCGGACAGGGGGCCAACGAGCAGTACTTC.

With respect to this clonotype: A clone one base away is much larger, so this may be a read error. The chain recombines TRBV11-2 with TRBJ1-5; 10 bases agree with TRBD1. The CDR3 consists of 15 residues. Germline V gene sequence: CDR1 SGHAT, CDR2 FQNNGV. CDR3 protein: CASTPWTGGNQPPHF. CDR3 DNA: TGTGCCAGCACCCCGTGGACAGGGGGAAATCAGCCCCCGCATTTT.

In its sample, this clonotype was seen a few times. V gene TRBV12-3 or TRBV12-4 combines with J gene TRBJ2-7, with 7 positions matching TRBD2. The CDR3 consists of 12 residues. J was trimmed by 3 bases and V by 10 bases; bases with no gene match: 6. The CDR3 sequence: CATGREDYEQYF. The DNA for the CDR3 is TGTGCCACAGGCCGGGAGGACTACGAGCAGTACTTC.

This rearrangement joins TRBV5-1 to TRBJ2-5; 15 nucleotides line up with TRBD2. The V gene end was trimmed by 3 bases and the J gene end by 6 bases; junction bases not matched to a gene: 3. The CDR3 runs 15 residues. Per the germline V gene, CDR1 is SGHRS and CDR2 is YFSETQ. The CDR3 region has the DNA TGCGCCAGCAGCTCGGGACTAGCGGGGGGTCAGACCCAGTACTTC. Protein product: CASSSGLAGGQTQYF.

This clonotype has a handful of counts. The rearrangement links TRBV6-5 to TRBJ1-2; D not resolved. The CDR3 runs 15 residues. Trimming pared 0 bases from V and 7 bases from J, leaving 15 bases between. CDR1 and CDR2 from the germline V gene are MNHEY and SVGAGI. CDR3 loop: CASSYSTLYVSGYTF. The DNA of the CDR3 is TGTGCCAGCAGTTACTCGACTCTATACGTGTCTGGCTACACCTTC.

This clonotype was found a few times. This sequence joins TRBV28 and TRBJ1-5; no clear D gene. The CDR3 loop spans 15 amino acids. Deletions cut 7 bases from V and 6 bases from J, with 19 bases between. Germline CDR1 reads MDHEN; CDR2 reads SYDVKM. The CDR3 DNA sequence: TGTGCCAGCAACAAAGGTGGCAGGAGAGGTCAGCCCCAGCATTTT. It codes for CASNKGGRRGQPQHF.

The chain has TRBV7-6 and TRBJ1-4; TRBD1 matches 8 bases. This CDR3 is 20 amino acids long. The ends lost 0 bases at V and 3 bases at J; junction bases unmatched: 15. In germline, CDR1 is SGHVS, CDR2 FNYEAQ. The CDR3: CASSLARSSGQGAANEKLFF. The CDR3 DNA reads as TGTGCCAGCAGCTTAGCAAGGTCATCGGGCCAGGGGGCCGCTAATGAAAAACTGTTTTTT.

With regard to this clonotype: A much bigger clone sits one base away, suggesting this may be a read error. The chain combines TRBV19 with TRBJ2-4; 7 bases line up with TRBD2. Germline V gives CDR1 LNHDA, CDR2 SQIVND (reference sequence). This CDR3 is built from 14 residues. CDR3 sequence: CDSTPSGDKNIQYF. CDR3 bases: TGTGACAGTACCCCTAGCGGAGACAAAAACATTCAGTACTTC.

In this sample, this clonotype turned up a few times. The chain recombines TRBV7-8 with TRBJ2-7; tentatively, D is TRBD2 (5 bases). The V gene lost 3 bases and the J gene lost 5 bases, with 23 bases spanning the gap. This CDR3 spans 17 amino acids. The germline V gene encodes CDR1 SGHVS and CDR2 FQNEAQ. CDR3 amino acids: CASSFQRLRLEFDEQYF. In DNA, the CDR3 is TGTGCCAGCAGCTTCCAGCGGCTCAGGTTAGAGTTTGACGAGCAGTACTTC.

This clonotype was observed a handful of times. This chain joins TRBV7-9 and TRBJ2-4; TRBD2 matches 7 bases. CDR1 and CDR2 from the germline V gene are SEHNR and FQNEAQ (reference sequence). The ends lost 4 bases at V and 10 bases at J; junction bases unmatched: 7. The CDR3 extends over 13 amino acids. The CDR3 region is CASSYGLVNIQYF. The DNA for the CDR3 is TGTGCCAGCAGCTATGGACTAGTTAATATTCAGTACTTC.

This clonotype was seen at least ten times. The chain employs TRBV6-4 and TRBJ2-2, with D perhaps TRBD2 (5 bases). In germline, CDR1 is MRHNA, CDR2 SNTAGT. This CDR3 has 14 amino acids. The germline V and J ends were trimmed by 2 bases and 3 bases, with 7 bases remaining between them. This chain's CDR3 is CASSDRADTGELFF. CDR3 bases: TGTGCCAGCAGTGACAGAGCGGACACCGGGGAGCTGTTTTTT.

V is TRBV12-3 or TRBV12-4 and J is TRBJ1-3, with 9 bases matching TRBD1. The ends lost 1 base at V and 3 bases at J; junction bases unmatched: 4. The CDR3 loop spans 16 amino acids. The CDR3 DNA sequence: TGTGCCAGCAGTTTAGTCGGGACAGGGAATGGAAACACCATATATTTT. It translates to CASSLVGTGNGNTIYF.

At least ten counts were recorded for this clonotype. V and J are TRBV7-9 and TRBJ2-3; TRBD1 might be the D (5 bases). Germline V gene data show CDR1 as SEHNR and CDR2 as FQNEAQ (reference sequence). The CDR3 loop spans 15 amino acids. Deletions cut 1 base from V and 0 bases from J, with 8 bases between. The CDR3 coding sequence is TGTGCCAGCAGCTTAGGCACAGGTAGCACAGATACGCAGTATTTT. Translating gives CASSLGTGSTDTQYF.

The chain carries TRBV19 and TRBJ2-2; TRBD2 agrees at 8 bases. Germline trimming cut 3 bases from V and 6 bases from J; bases unmatched to any gene: 3. This CDR3 is built from 14 residues. Germline assignment: CDR1 LNHDA and CDR2 SQIVND (reference sequence). The DNA of the CDR3 is TGTGCCAGTAGTATGCCCGGGAGGGCCGGGGAGCTGTTTTTT. This codes for CASSMPGRAGELFF.

V gene TRBV20-1 combines with J gene TRBJ2-7; maybe TRBD2 (6 bases). Germline CDR1 reads DFQATT; CDR2 reads SNEGSKA (reference sequence). CDR3 length equals 15 residues. The V and J ends lost 5 bases and 6 bases respectively, with 23 bases between them. CDR3 in DNA: TGCAGTGCTTCTAGCGACCGGATATTGGGCGGCGAGCAGTACTTC. Translation gives CSASSDRILGGEQYF.

Comment on this clonotype: The junction and the germline gene differ at one end; a read error may be behind it. The chain recombines TRBV7-9 with TRBJ2-5; 7 bases are shared with TRBD1. CDR1 is SEHNR and CDR2 is FQNEAQ in the germline V gene (reference sequence). The CDR3 loop spans 18 amino acids. CDR3 sequence: CASILPPVPVQGKETQYF. Here the CDR3 DNA reads TGTGCCAGCATCTTACCACCCGTTCCCGTACAGGGGAAAGAGACCCAGTACTTC.

The chain links TRBV10-3 to TRBJ2-1, with D possibly matching TRBD2 (6 bases). Looked up from germline, CDR1 is ENHRY and CDR2 is SYGVKD. Trimming shortened V by 2 bases and J by 5 bases, and 13 bases separated the two germline ends. This CDR3 spans 15 amino acids. In nucleotides, the CDR3 is TGTGCCATCAGTGAGGAGGGAGGTATGAACAATGAGCAGTTCTTC. As protein: CAISEEGGMNNEQFF.

As regards this clonotype: Because the CDR3 is missing its conserved closing phenylalanine or tryptophan, this is likely a read error. The chain recombines TRBV5-1 with TRBJ1-1; tentatively, D is TRBD1 (6 bases). The CDR3 has 16 amino acids. Trimming removed 1 base at V and 0 bases at J, with 13 bases between. Germline assignment: CDR1 SGHRS and CDR2 YFSETQ. The CDR3 reads CASSLRPGVLNTEAFL. The CDR3, as DNA: TGCGCCAGCAGCTTGAGGCCAGGGGTGTTGAACACTGAAGCTTTCTTG.